A single sample is the source of the 29 T cell receptor beta chains below, sequenced in a study of blood T cell repertoires in COVID-19. This table comes from immunoSEQ multiplex PCR, and its TCRdb copy is limited to in-frame clones, with some not included. The sample carries around 320,000 clones, roughly 87% recorded once. Sequenced sample: peripheral blood. These receptor sequences come from a man between 18 and 35 years old with active or convalescent COVID-19.

J is TRBJ1-4 and V is TRBV28, with 9 bases matching TRBD1. Germline trimming cut 2 bases from V and 4 bases from J; bases unmatched to any gene: 2. The length of the CDR3 is 15 residues. Germline values: CDR1 MDHEN, CDR2 SYDVKM. For the CDR3, the DNA is TGTGCCAGCAGTTTACTGACAGGGGGTAATGAAAAACTGTTTTTT. This gives the protein CASSLLTGGNEKLFF.

The rearrangement joins TRBV28 to TRBJ1-3; TRBD1 agrees at 8 bases. CDR1 is MDHEN and CDR2 is SYDVKM in the germline V gene. Trimming at V came to 6 bases and at J to 0 bases, leaving 7 bases not matched to a gene. The CDR3 contains 16 residues. CDR3 in DNA: TGTGCCAGCAGCACGGACAGGGAATACTCTGGAAACACCATATATTTT. Translation: CASSTDREYSGNTIYF.

V usage is TRBV27 and J usage is TRBJ1-2; the match to TRBD1 covers 10 bases. Germline V gives CDR1 MNHEY, CDR2 SMNVEV (reference sequence). The CDR3 totals 15 residues. V shed 8 bases and J 8 bases; nucleotides not matched to a gene: 14. CDR3 in amino acids: CASGPRGTGALGYTF. Written as DNA, the CDR3 is TGTGCCAGCGGACCACGGGGGACAGGGGCCCTGGGCTACACCTTC.

This clone was observed many times. The genes are TRBV10-3 and TRBJ2-2; TRBD1 aligns across 7 bases. Germline V gene lookup returns CDR1 ENHRY and CDR2 SYGVKD. The CDR3 contains 18 residues. With 2 bases clipped from V and 5 bases from J, the junction kept 14 bases outside the gene matches. The CDR3 here is CAISEPLHAGGRTGELFF. CDR3 DNA sequence: TGTGCCATCAGTGAGCCCCTTCATGCAGGGGGTAGGACCGGGGAGCTGTTTTTT.

This clone came up once. The CDR3 spells CASRKLAGESGELFF. The CDR3 coding sequence is TGTGCCAGCAGAAAACTAGCGGGGGAGTCCGGGGAGCTGTTTTTT. The rearrangement joins TRBV6-5 to TRBJ2-2, with 11 bases that match TRBD2. Germline V gene data show CDR1 as MNHEY and CDR2 as SVGAGI. The CDR3 sequence is 15 residues long. V was clipped by 6 bases and J by 6 bases; unmatched bases: 6.

The rearrangement links TRBV6-5 to TRBJ1-2, with D maybe TRBD1 (5 bases). The V end was cut by 0 bases, the J end by 3 bases, with 11 bases between. In germline, CDR1 is MNHEY, CDR2 SVGAGI. There are 15 residues in the CDR3. CDR3 loop: CASSYSRGRYYGYTF. CDR3 bases: TGTGCCAGCAGTTACTCGCGGGGCCGATACTATGGCTACACCTTC.

The chain couples TRBV7-9 to TRBJ2-1, with 9 positions matching TRBD2. Germline CDR1 reads SEHNR; CDR2 reads FQNEAQ (reference sequence). The junction had 5 bases not matched to a gene; V was cut back by 2 bases and J by 3 bases. The CDR3 has 16 residues. In DNA form, the CDR3 reads TGTGCCAGCAGCTTACGGATAGCGGGAGTCTACAATGAGCAGTTCTTC. Protein sequence: CASSLRIAGVYNEQFF.

The V and J genes are TRBV5-1 and TRBJ1-2; 9 nucleotides match TRBD1. The J segment lost 7 bases and the V segment lost 4 bases, leaving 14 bases of the junction unmatched. The CDR3 consists of 16 residues. Germline CDR1 reads SGHRS; CDR2 reads YFSETQ. The CDR3 DNA is TGCGCCAGCAGCCCGGAACCGATACAGGGGGCGCTTGGCTACACCTTC. This codes for CASSPEPIQGALGYTF.

This rearrangement joins TRBV5-1 to TRBJ2-3; no clear D gene. CDR1 and CDR2 from the germline V gene are SGHRS and YFSETQ. The V end lost 0 bases, the J end lost 8 bases, and 10 bases lay between the germline ends. The CDR3 is 13 residues long. The CDR3 protein is CASSLAGSGTQYF. In nucleotides, the CDR3 is TGCGCCAGCAGCTTGGCGGGTAGTGGTACGCAGTATTTT.

This clone was recorded once. The V gene is TRBV19, the J gene TRBJ2-7; D is possibly TRBD2 (6 bases). The CDR3 sequence is 13 residues long. Germline V gene sequence: CDR1 LNHDA, CDR2 SQIVND (reference sequence). V lost 5 bases and J 3 bases, leaving 11 bases between the germline ends. CDR3 sequence: CASSYASVYEQYF. As DNA, the CDR3 is TGTGCCAGTAGTTACGCTAGCGTCTACGAGCAGTACTTC.

The chain links TRBV7-6 to TRBJ1-3, with 7 bases lining up with TRBD1. Germline V gene sequence: CDR1 SGHVS, CDR2 FNYEAQ. There are 15 residues in the CDR3. V was clipped by 2 bases and J by 1 base; unmatched bases: 2. The CDR3 DNA reads TGTGCCAGCAGCTTACAGGGGGATTCTGGAAACACCATATATTTT. This translates into CASSLQGDSGNTIYF.

This clone was counted only a few times. The gene calls are TRBV6-6 and TRBJ1-6, with D possibly TRBD1 on 6 matching bases. The germline V gene encodes CDR1 MNHNY and CDR2 SVGAGI (reference sequence). V gave up 2 bases and J gave up 5 bases, with 10 bases separating them. The CDR3 has 15 residues. The CDR3 nucleotides read TGTGCCAGCAGTTACGGGGGACACGATAATTCACCCCTCCACTTT. The encoded protein is CASSYGGHDNSPLHF.

V is TRBV7-6 and J is TRBJ2-2; 9 bases are a match to TRBD1. The CDR3 consists of 16 residues. J lost 6 bases, V lost 6 bases, and 11 bases had no gene match. Germline V lookup: CDR1 SGHVS, CDR2 FNYEAQ. CDR3 bases: TGTGCCAGCAGGACCCCGGGACAGGGAGGTCCCGGGGAGCTGTTTTTT. It encodes CASRTPGQGGPGELFF.

This chain joins TRBV2 and TRBJ2-5; 13 bases agree with TRBD2. Germline V gene sequence: CDR1 SNHLY, CDR2 FYNNEI. J gave up 5 bases and V 5 bases, and 5 bases lay outside the gene matches. The CDR3 consists of 15 residues. The CDR3 DNA reads as TGTGCCAGCAGTCGGACTAGCGGGGGTGGGGAGACCCAGTACTTC. Translation: CASSRTSGGGETQYF.

The V and J genes are TRBV6-4 and TRBJ2-1, with 9 bases fitting TRBD2. The CDR3 has 16 amino acids. V gave up 3 bases and J gave up 1 base; unmatched junction bases: 4. The germline V gene encodes CDR1 MRHNA and CDR2 SNTAGT. The CDR3 sequence is CASSEETSGSYNEQFF. The CDR3 DNA follows: TGTGCCAGCAGTGAAGAGACTAGCGGTTCCTACAATGAGCAGTTCTTC.

The chain joins TRBV6-6 to TRBJ1-1; TRBD1 might be the D (6 bases). CDR1 is MNHNY, CDR2 SVGAGI, per germline (reference sequence). V lost 6 bases, J lost 4 bases, and 12 bases lay in between. The CDR3 totals 13 residues. CDR3 in amino acids: CASRLGQSTEAFF. The DNA of the CDR3 is TGTGCCAGCAGACTGGGACAAAGCACTGAAGCTTTCTTT.

The chain joins TRBV7-8 to TRBJ2-7; D perhaps matches TRBD1 (6 bases). CDR1 is SGHVS, CDR2 FQNEAQ, per germline. The germline V and J ends were trimmed by 5 bases and 4 bases, with 15 bases remaining between them. The CDR3 contains 14 residues. In DNA form, the CDR3 reads TGTGCCAGCAGCCTTCCAGGGGTGGGGTACGAGCAGTACTTC. Translated, it gives CASSLPGVGYEQYF.

This clone showed up just a few times. The chain couples TRBV3-1 (or the pseudogene TRBV3-2) to TRBJ1-4, with 8 nucleotides matching TRBD1. Germline V gene lookup returns CDR1 LGHDT and CDR2 YNNKEL (reference sequence). There are 16 residues in the CDR3. V gave up 5 bases and J gave up 2 bases; unmatched junction bases: 7. The CDR3 reads CASSFRTGSTNEKLFF. CDR3 sequence (DNA): TGTGCCAGCAGCTTTCGGACAGGGTCGACTAATGAAAAACTGTTTTTT.

The rearrangement uses TRBV28 and TRBJ2-2, with 13 bases fitting TRBD2. Losses at the gene ends were 5 bases for V and 6 bases for J; bases not matched to a gene: 3. The germline gives CDR1 MDHEN, CDR2 SYDVKM. The CDR3 consists of 15 residues. The CDR3 spells CASSRTSGSPGELFF. CDR3 coding DNA: TGTGCCAGCAGTCGGACTAGCGGGAGCCCCGGGGAGCTGTTTTTT.

This chain uses TRBV19 with TRBJ1-5; no clear D gene. Trimming removed 8 bases at V and 3 bases at J, with 14 bases between. The CDR3 spans 14 residues. From germline, CDR1 is LNHDA and CDR2 SQIVND (reference sequence). This CDR3 reads CASQPRQVNQPQHF. The CDR3 coding sequence is TGTGCCAGTCAACCTCGGCAGGTCAATCAGCCCCAGCATTTT.

The rearrangement joins TRBV4-3 to TRBJ2-7, with TRBD2 matching over 9 bases. Germline CDR1 and CDR2: LGHNA and YSLEER. The trim removed 3 bases at V and 0 bases at J, leaving 3 bases unmatched. The CDR3 runs to 15 residues. The CDR3 loop is CASSHLAGSSYEQYF. For the CDR3, the DNA is TGCGCCAGCAGCCACCTAGCGGGGAGCTCCTACGAGCAGTACTTC.

J is TRBJ2-7 and V is TRBV5-1; the match to TRBD2 covers 10 bases. The CDR3 is 15 residues long. After removal of 3 bases from V and 0 bases from J, the junction contained 3 bases not matched to a gene. CDR1 is SGHRS, CDR2 YFSETQ, per germline. The CDR3 protein is CASSYWTSGSYEQYF. In DNA form, the CDR3 reads TGCGCCAGCAGCTACTGGACTAGCGGCTCCTACGAGCAGTACTTC.

The chain has TRBV6-2 or TRBV6-3 and TRBJ1-1, with 7 bases fitting TRBD1. V was pared by 5 bases and J by 3 bases, with 9 bases of the junction left unmatched. Germline assignment: CDR1 MNHEY and CDR2 SVGEGT. The CDR3 runs to 15 residues. The CDR3 DNA sequence: TGTGCCAGCAGTACACACAGGGGAGAACACACTGAAGCTTTCTTT. Its translation: CASSTHRGEHTEAFF.

V usage is TRBV7-8 and J usage is TRBJ1-1, with a possible D match to TRBD1 (5 bases). Germline values: CDR1 SGHVS, CDR2 FQNEAQ. The CDR3 is 15 amino acids. V was clipped by 5 bases and J by 4 bases, with 17 bases between them. This CDR3 reads CASSPGWGVATEAFF. In DNA form, the CDR3 reads TGTGCCAGCAGCCCCGGGTGGGGGGTCGCCACTGAAGCTTTCTTT. The full variable domain, rest sourced from reference TRBV7-8 and TRBJ1-1, is GAGVSQSPRYKVAKRGQDVALRCDPISGHVSLFWYQQALGQGPEFLTYFQNEAQLDKSGLPSDRFFAERPEGSVSTLKIQRTQQEDSAVYLCASSPGWGVATEAFFGQGTRLTVV.

The rearrangement uses TRBV27 and TRBJ1-5, with 8 bases aligning to TRBD1. The CDR3 consists of 16 residues. CDR1 and CDR2 (germline): MNHEY, SMNVEV (reference sequence). With 6 bases clipped from V and 4 bases from J, the junction kept 11 bases outside the gene matches. The CDR3 coding sequence is TGTGCCAGCAGCTCCGGACAGGGCCGCGAGAATCAGCCCCAGCATTTT. Its protein product is CASSSGQGRENQPQHF.

V usage is TRBV5-1 and J usage is TRBJ2-7; D perhaps matches TRBD2 (6 bases). The CDR3 covers 14 residues. Deletions cut 2 bases from V and 1 base from J, with 10 bases between. CDR1 is SGHRS, CDR2 YFSETQ, per germline. The CDR3 DNA reads TGCGCCAGCAGCTTCGCGACTAGTTCCTACGAGCAGTACTTC. Translating it yields CASSFATSSYEQYF.

The chain recombines TRBV30 with TRBJ1-6; 7 bases are shared with TRBD1. With 2 bases clipped from V and 6 bases from J, the junction kept 13 bases outside the gene matches. The germline gives CDR1 GTSNPN, CDR2 SVGIG (reference sequence). This CDR3 contains 17 residues. CDR3 amino acids: CAWSTPTGNPANSPLHF. The CDR3 bases are TGTGCCTGGAGTACCCCGACAGGGAATCCCGCTAATTCACCCCTCCACTTT.

The chain couples TRBV6-4 to TRBJ2-1; 7 nucleotides match TRBD2. CDR1 is MRHNA, CDR2 SNTAGT, per germline. With 3 bases clipped from V and 6 bases from J, the junction kept 5 bases outside the gene matches. The CDR3 has 14 residues. The DNA for the CDR3 is TGTGCCAGCAGTGAGGCGGGAGAGGGCAATGAGCAGTTCTTC. It specifies CASSEAGEGNEQFF.

V is TRBV27 and J is TRBJ1-6, with 7 positions matching TRBD1. Germline V gene sequence: CDR1 MNHEY, CDR2 SMNVEV (reference sequence). CDR3 length: 16 residues. V gave up 0 bases and J gave up 6 bases; unmatched junction bases: 5. The CDR3, as DNA: TGTGCCAGCAGTTTATCGGGCAGGGGGACTAATTCACCCCTCCACTTT. Encoded protein: CASSLSGRGTNSPLHF.